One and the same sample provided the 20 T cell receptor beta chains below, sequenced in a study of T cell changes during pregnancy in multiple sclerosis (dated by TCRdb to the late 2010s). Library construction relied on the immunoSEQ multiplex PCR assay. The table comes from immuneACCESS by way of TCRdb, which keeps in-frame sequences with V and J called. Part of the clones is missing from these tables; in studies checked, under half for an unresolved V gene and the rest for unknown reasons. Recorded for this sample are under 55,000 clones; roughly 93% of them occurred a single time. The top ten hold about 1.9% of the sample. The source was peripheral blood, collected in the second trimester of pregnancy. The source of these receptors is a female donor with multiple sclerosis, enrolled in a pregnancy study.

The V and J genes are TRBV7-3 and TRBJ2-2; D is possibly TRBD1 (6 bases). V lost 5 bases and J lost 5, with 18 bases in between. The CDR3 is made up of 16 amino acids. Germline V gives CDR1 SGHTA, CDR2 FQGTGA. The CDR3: CASSPAGRGTTGELFF. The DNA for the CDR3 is TGTGCCAGCAGCCCCGCTGGCAGGGGAACGACCGGGGAGCTGTTTTTT.

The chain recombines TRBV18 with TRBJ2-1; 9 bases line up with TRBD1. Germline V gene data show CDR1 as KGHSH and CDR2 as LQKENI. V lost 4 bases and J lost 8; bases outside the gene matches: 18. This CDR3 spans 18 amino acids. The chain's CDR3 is CASSQLALKDRGIYEQFF. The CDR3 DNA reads TGTGCCAGCTCACAACTTGCGTTGAAGGACAGGGGAATCTATGAGCAGTTCTTC. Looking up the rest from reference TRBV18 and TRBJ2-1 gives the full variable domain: NAGVMQNPRHLVRRRGQEARLRCSPMKGHSHVYWYRQLPEEGLKFMVYLQKENIIDESGMPKERFSAEFPKEGPSILRIQQVVRGDSAAYFCASSQLALKDRGIYEQFFGPGTRLTVL.

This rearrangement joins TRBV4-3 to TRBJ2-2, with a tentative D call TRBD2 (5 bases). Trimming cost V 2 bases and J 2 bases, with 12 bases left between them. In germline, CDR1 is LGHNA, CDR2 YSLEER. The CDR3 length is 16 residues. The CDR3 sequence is CASSQWKDSNTGELFF. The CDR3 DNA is TGCGCCAGCAGCCAATGGAAGGACTCTAACACCGGGGAGCTGTTTTTT.

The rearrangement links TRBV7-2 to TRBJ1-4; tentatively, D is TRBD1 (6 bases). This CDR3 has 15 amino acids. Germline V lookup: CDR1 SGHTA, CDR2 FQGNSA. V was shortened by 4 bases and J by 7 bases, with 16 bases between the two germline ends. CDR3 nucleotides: TGTGCCAGCAGCTCAGTGGGGGGGGCGGGTGAAAAACTGTTTTTT. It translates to CASSSVGGAGEKLFF.

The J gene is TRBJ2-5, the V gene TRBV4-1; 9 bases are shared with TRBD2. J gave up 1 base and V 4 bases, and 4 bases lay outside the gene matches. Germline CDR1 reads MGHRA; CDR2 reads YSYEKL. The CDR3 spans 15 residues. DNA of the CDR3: TGCGCCAGCAGCCCCTCTAGCGGGACCCAAGAGACCCAGTACTTC. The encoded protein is CASSPSSGTQETQYF.

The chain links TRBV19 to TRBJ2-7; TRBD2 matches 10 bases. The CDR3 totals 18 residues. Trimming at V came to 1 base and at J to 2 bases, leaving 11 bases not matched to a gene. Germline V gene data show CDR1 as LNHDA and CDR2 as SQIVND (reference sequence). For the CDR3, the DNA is TGTGCCAGTAGTATAGCCTTAGGAGGACTAGCGGTAACCTACGAGCAGTACTTC. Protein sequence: CASSIALGGLAVTYEQYF.

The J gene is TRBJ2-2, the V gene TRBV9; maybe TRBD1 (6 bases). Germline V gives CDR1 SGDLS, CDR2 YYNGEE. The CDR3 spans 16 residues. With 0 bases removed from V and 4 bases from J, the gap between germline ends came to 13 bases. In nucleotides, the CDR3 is TGTGCCAGCAGCGTAGGTCGACAGGCGGGCACCGGGGAGCTGTTTTTT. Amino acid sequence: CASSVGRQAGTGELFF.

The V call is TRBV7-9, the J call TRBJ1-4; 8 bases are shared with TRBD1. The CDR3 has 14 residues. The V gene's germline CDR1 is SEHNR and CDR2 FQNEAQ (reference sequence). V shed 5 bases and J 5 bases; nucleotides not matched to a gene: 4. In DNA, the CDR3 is TGTGCCAGCAGCCCACAGGGGGGAAATGAAAAACTGTTTTTT. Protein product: CASSPQGGNEKLFF.

CDR3: CASSRIAGGLGTDTQYF. Written as DNA, the CDR3 is TGTGCCAGCAGCAGGATAGCGGGAGGGCTAGGCACAGATACGCAGTATTTT. This sequence joins TRBV5-4 and TRBJ2-3; 11 positions agree with TRBD2. The CDR3 is 17 amino acids. The V gene's germline CDR1 is SGHNT and CDR2 YYREEE (reference sequence). Trimming removed 4 bases from V and 1 base from J; junction bases left unmatched: 8.

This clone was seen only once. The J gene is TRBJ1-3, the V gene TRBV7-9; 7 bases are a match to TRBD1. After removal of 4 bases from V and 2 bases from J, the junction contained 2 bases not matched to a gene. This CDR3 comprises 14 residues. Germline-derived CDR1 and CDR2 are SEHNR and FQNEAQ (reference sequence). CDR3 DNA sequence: TGTGCCAGCAGCTCCACAGGGGCTGGAAACACCATATATTTT. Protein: CASSSTGAGNTIYF.

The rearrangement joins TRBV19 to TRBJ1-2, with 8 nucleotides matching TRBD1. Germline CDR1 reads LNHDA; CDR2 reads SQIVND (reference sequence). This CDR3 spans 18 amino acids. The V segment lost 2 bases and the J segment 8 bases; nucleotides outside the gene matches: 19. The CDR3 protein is CASSIPSGQGAWRGGYTF. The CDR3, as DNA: TGTGCCAGTAGTATACCCTCCGGACAGGGAGCTTGGAGGGGGGGCTACACCTTC.

The DNA for the CDR3 is TGTGCCAGCAGTTCGTCCGGGACAGGCCGTCACGAGCAGTACTTC. Translating gives CASSSSGTGRHEQYF. The chain has TRBV28 and TRBJ2-7; 8 bases are shared with TRBD1. CDR3 length: 15 residues. Trimming took 4 bases from V and 5 from J; bases not matched to a gene: 10. Per germline, CDR1 MDHEN and CDR2 SYDVKM.

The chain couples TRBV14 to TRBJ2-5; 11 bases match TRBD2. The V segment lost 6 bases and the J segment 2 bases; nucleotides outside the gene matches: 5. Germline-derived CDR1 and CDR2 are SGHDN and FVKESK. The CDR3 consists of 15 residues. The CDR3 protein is CASSRLAGKQETQYF. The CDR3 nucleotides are TGTGCCAGCAGTCGACTAGCGGGAAAACAAGAGACCCAGTACTTC.

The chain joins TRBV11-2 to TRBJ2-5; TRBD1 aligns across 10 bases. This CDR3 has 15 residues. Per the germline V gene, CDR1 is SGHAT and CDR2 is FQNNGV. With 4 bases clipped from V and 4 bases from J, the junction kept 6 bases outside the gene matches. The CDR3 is CASSSGTGEIETQYF. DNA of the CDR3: TGTGCCAGCAGCTCCGGGACAGGGGAGATAGAGACCCAGTACTTC.

CDR3 residues: CASSIAGTRGPYEQYF. CDR3 nucleotide sequence: TGTGCCAGTAGTATAGCTGGGACAAGGGGCCCCTACGAGCAGTACTTC. The genes are TRBV19 and TRBJ2-7, with D tentatively TRBD1 (6 bases). V was trimmed by 1 base and J by 2 bases, leaving 15 bases between them. The CDR3 length is 16 residues. Germline-derived CDR1 and CDR2 are LNHDA and SQIVND (reference sequence).

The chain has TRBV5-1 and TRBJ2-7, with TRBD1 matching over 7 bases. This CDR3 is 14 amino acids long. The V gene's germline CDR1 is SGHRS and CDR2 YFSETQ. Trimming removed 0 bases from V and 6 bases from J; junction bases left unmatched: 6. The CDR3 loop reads CASSLGTGGFEQYF. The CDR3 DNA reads TGCGCCAGCAGCTTGGGGACAGGCGGGTTCGAGCAGTACTTC.

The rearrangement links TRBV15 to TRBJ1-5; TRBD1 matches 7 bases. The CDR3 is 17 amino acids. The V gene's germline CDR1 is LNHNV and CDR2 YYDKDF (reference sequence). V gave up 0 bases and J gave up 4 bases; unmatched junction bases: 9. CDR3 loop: CATSRDRLDRRNQPQHF. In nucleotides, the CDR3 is TGTGCCACCAGCAGAGATCGACTGGACAGGAGGAATCAGCCCCAGCATTTT.

DNA of the CDR3: TGTGCCAGCAGGTACCAGGCCGATTATGGCTACACCTTC. Protein product: CASRYQADYGYTF. The chain joins TRBV28 to TRBJ1-2, with D uncertain. The germline gives CDR1 MDHEN, CDR2 SYDVKM. The CDR3 consists of 13 residues. V gave up 6 bases and J gave up 5 bases, with 13 bases separating them.

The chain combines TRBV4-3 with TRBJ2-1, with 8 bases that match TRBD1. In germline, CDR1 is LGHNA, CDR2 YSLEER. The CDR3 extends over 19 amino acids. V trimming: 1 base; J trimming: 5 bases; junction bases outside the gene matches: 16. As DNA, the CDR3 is TGCGCCAGCAGCCAAGGGCGACAGGGGTTAGGAGGGAGGCACAATGAGCAGTTCTTC. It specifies CASSQGRQGLGGRHNEQFF.

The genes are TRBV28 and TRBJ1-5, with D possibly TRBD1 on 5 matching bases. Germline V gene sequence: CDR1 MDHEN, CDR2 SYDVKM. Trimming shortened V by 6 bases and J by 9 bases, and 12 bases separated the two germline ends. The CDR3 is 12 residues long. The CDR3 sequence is CASRGSGLPQHF. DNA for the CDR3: TGTGCCAGCAGGGGGTCAGGGTTGCCCCAGCATTTT. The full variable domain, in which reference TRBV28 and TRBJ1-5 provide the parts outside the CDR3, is DVKVTQSSRYLVKRTGEKVFLECVQDMDHENMFWYRQDPGLGLRLIYFSYDVKMKEKGDIPEGYSVSREKKERFSLILESASTNQTSMYLCASRGSGLPQHFGDGTRLSIL.